This TCR beta chain derives from a study of CD8+ T cells in alopecia areata. Turning to the study itself: Among treated patients, oral tofacitinib was administered at 5 to 10 mg twice daily.

Note on this clone: Its specificity is unknown.

Peripheral blood and lesional scalp punch biopsies came from alopecia areata patients. Study results and caveats: Patients shared TCRs less clearly than mice did, possibly owing to HLA. Scalp specimens additionally yield sequences from normal skin's resident alphabeta T cells. Clonality exceeded that of normal scalp in lesional scalp, most notably in alopecia totalis/universalis.

The authors extracted RNA and reverse transcribed it into cDNA as the sequencing template. Measured with immunoSEQ multiplex PCR; TCRdb has only the in-frame clones, and not every one. In the table there are about 14,000 clones, 55% to 60% of which are singletons. CDR3 length equals 15 residues. Germline V gives CDR1 SNHLY, CDR2 FYNNEI. Deletions cut 3 bases from V and 0 bases from J, with 6 bases between. This chain joins TRBV2 and TRBJ2-6; D is unresolved. This receptor was obtained from a human donor with alopecia areata. The sequences come from skin, collected at week 0. The CDR3 nucleotides read TGTGCCAGCAGTGACGCAGCCTCTGGGGCCAACGTCCTGACTTTC. Translated: CASSDAASGANVLTF.